What follows are 8 T cell receptor beta chains derived from one specimen sequenced in a study of cytomegalovirus exposure and HLA in healthy donors. Primers for the PCR totalled 60 Vbeta and 13 Jbeta. Sequenced by immunoSEQ multiplex PCR; TCRdb stores in-frame clones only, minus some. The sample holds some 150,000 clones, 60% to 80% seen once. The sample was PBMCs. Every receptor here comes from a male donor in good health and CMV-seronegative.

In its sample, this clone was seen once. CDR3 bases: TGTGCCAGCAGTTTAGGGACAGGAGCTTTCTTT. As protein: CASSLGTGAFF. V usage is TRBV6-5 and J usage is TRBJ1-1; the match to TRBD1 covers 8 bases. Germline values: CDR1 MNHEY, CDR2 SVGAGI. CDR3 length: 11 amino acids. V dropped 4 bases and J dropped 10; count of bases not matched to a gene: 2.

The chain uses TRBV7-3 and TRBJ2-2, with 7 bases that match TRBD2. The germline CDR1 and CDR2 sequences are SGHTA and FQGTGA. This CDR3 is built from 16 residues. V was clipped by 1 base and J by 1 base; unmatched bases: 3. CDR3 DNA: TGTGCCAGCAGCTTAAGCGGCGGGGGGAACACCGGGGAGCTGTTTTTT. This codes for CASSLSGGGNTGELFF.

V usage is TRBV5-5 and J usage is TRBJ2-3; D is possibly TRBD1 (5 bases). Germline loops: CDR1 SGHKS, CDR2 YYEKEE (reference sequence). Between the trimmed V and J ends, which lost 1 base and 3 bases, there was a span of 12 bases. This CDR3 region has 15 residues. Here the CDR3 DNA reads TGTGCCAGCAGCTTGTTGCCAGGGCAGACAGATACGCAGTATTTT. It encodes CASSLLPGQTDTQYF.

V usage is TRBV6-1 and J usage is TRBJ2-7, with D tentatively TRBD1 (7 bases). Germline V gives CDR1 MNHNS, CDR2 SASEGT. This CDR3 comprises 13 residues. Trimming removed 7 bases from V and 0 bases from J, with 10 bases in between. The CDR3 DNA reads as TGTGCCAGCACAGGGGGAGGCTCCTACGAGCAGTACTTC. Translation gives CASTGGGSYEQYF.

This clone was detected only once. The chain joins TRBV6-5 to TRBJ1-4; weak D call: TRBD1 (5 bases). CDR1 MNHEY and CDR2 SVGAGI come from the germline V gene. V gave up 4 bases and J gave up 7 bases, with 16 bases separating them. This CDR3 spans 15 amino acids. The CDR3 DNA reads as TGTGCCAGCAGTTTGCGGGGGAGTGAGGGTGAAAAACTGTTTTTT. Its translation is CASSLRGSEGEKLFF.

The V call is TRBV6-1, the J call TRBJ2-2; 7 nucleotides align to TRBD2. CDR1 MNHNS and CDR2 SASEGT come from the germline V gene. Trimming removed 2 bases from V and 5 bases from J; junction bases left unmatched: 2. The CDR3 covers 14 residues. The DNA of the CDR3 is TGTGCCAGCAGTGAACAGGGAGGGACCGGGGAGCTGTTTTTT. Protein: CASSEQGGTGELFF.

This chain uses TRBV7-3 with TRBJ2-3, with TRBD1 matching 8 bases. Per germline, CDR1 SGHTA and CDR2 FQGTGA. V lost 4 bases to trimming and J lost 5 bases; unmatched junction nucleotides: 2. This CDR3 region has 13 residues. The CDR3 sequence is CASSSGTGDTQYF. CDR3 bases: TGTGCCAGCAGCTCCGGGACAGGAGATACGCAGTATTTT.

This clone was observed a handful of times. The J gene is TRBJ2-3, the V gene TRBV2; TRBD1 matches at 7 bases. V was clipped by 7 bases and J by 3 bases; unmatched bases: 4. Germline lookup yields CDR1 SNHLY and CDR2 FYNNEI. The CDR3 totals 13 residues. In nucleotides, the CDR3 is TGTGCCAGCAACAAACAGGGGACAGATACGCAGTATTTT. Amino acids: CASNKQGTDTQYF. The complete variable domain, with remaining parts taken from reference TRBV2 and TRBJ2-3, reads EPEVTQTPSHQVTQMGQEVILRCVPISNHLYFYWYRQILGQKVEFLVSFYNNEISEKSEIFDDQFSVERPDGSNFTLKIRSTKLEDSAMYFCASNKQGTDTQYFGPGTRLTVL.